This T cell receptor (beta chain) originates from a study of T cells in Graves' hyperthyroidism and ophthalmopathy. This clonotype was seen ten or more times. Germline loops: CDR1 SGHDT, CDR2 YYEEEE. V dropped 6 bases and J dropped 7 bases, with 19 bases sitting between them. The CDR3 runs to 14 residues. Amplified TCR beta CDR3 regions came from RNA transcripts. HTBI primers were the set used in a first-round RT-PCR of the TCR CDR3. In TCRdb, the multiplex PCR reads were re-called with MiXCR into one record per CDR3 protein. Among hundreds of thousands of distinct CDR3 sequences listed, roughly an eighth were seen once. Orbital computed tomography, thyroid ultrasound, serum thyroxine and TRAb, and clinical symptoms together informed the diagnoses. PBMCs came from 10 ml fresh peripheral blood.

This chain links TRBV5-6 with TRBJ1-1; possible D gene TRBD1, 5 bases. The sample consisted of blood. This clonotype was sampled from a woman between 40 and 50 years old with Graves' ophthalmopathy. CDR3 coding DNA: TGTGCCAGCACCCTGGAGGCAGGGAGGGGTGAAGCTTTCTTT. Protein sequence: CASTLEAGRGEAFF.